The rows below give T cell receptor beta chains drawn from one sample of a study of blood T cell repertoires in COVID-19. Method: immunoSEQ multiplex PCR; TCRdb's copy keeps in-frame clones and lacks some. The sample has under 350,000 clones, approximately 83% seen once; the top ten hold 9.5% to 11%. Sequencing was carried out using peripheral blood. Receptor source: a woman aged 70-85 years with acute or convalescent COVID-19. The CDR3 runs from the conserved cysteine through the conserved F or W. D genes are given only for firm matches. A clone size is listed for some rows: how often the clone was seen (once, few, many), or a class if it is expanded.

size: once
J: TRBJ2-7
V: TRBV11-1
D: -
CDR3: CASSRGASSGSYEQYF
DNA: TGTGCCAGCAGCCGGGGGGCCTCTTCAGGATCCTACGAGCAGTACTTC

size: -
J: TRBJ2-2
V: TRBV2
D: TRBD1
CDR3: CASRPDRGPGELFF
DNA: TGTGCCAGCAGGCCGGACAGGGGCCCCGGGGAGCTGTTTTTT

size: -
J: TRBJ1-2
V: TRBV12-3/TRBV12-4
D: -
CDR3: CASSPGFLDGYTF
DNA: TGTGCCAGCAGTCCAGGGTTTTTAGATGGCTACACCTTC

size: -
J: TRBJ2-2
V: TRBV14
D: -
CDR3: CASSPPGPRTGELFF
DNA: TGTGCCAGCAGCCCGCCGGGTCCCCGAACCGGGGAGCTGTTTTTT

size: -
J: TRBJ1-4
V: TRBV7-7
D: TRBD1
CDR3: CASTTGVVGEKLFF
DNA: TGTGCTAGCACCACAGGGGTTGTTGGTGAAAAACTGTTTTTT

size: once
J: TRBJ2-5
V: TRBV7-9
D: TRBD1
CDR3: CASRRKTGGYETQYF
DNA: TGTGCCAGCAGGCGAAAGACAGGGGGCTACGAGACCCAGTACTTC

size: -
J: TRBJ1-6
V: TRBV7-6
D: TRBD1
CDR3: CPGTGVISYNSPLHF
DNA: TGCCCCGGGACAGGTGTTATCTCCTATAATTCACCCCTCCACTTT

size: -
J: TRBJ1-2
V: TRBV5-1
D: -
CDR3: CASSKDTNYGYTF
DNA: TGCGCCAGCAGTAAAGACACTAACTATGGCTACACCTTC

size: -
J: TRBJ2-7
V: TRBV5-4
D: TRBD2
CDR3: CASSQRGTYEQYF
DNA: TGTGCCAGCAGCCAGCGGGGGACCTACGAGCAGTACTTC

size: -
J: TRBJ1-1
V: TRBV2
D: -
CDR3: CATHEGVNTEAFF
DNA: TGTGCCACCCATGAGGGTGTGAACACTGAAGCTTTCTTT

size: -
J: TRBJ2-7
V: TRBV7-2
D: -
CDR3: CASSLRSYEQYF
DNA: TGTGCCAGCAGCTTACGTTCCTACGAGCAGTACTTC

size: -
J: TRBJ1-1
V: TRBV28
D: -
CDR3: CARHRARGFEAFF
DNA: TGTGCCAGACACAGGGCCCGAGGGTTTGAAGCTTTCTTT

size: -
J: TRBJ2-7
V: TRBV6-5
D: TRBD1
CDR3: CASSRGTGGYEQYF
DNA: TGTGCCAGCAGCCGAGGGACAGGGGGCTACGAGCAGTACTTC

size: -
J: TRBJ1-4
V: TRBV7-6
D: -
CDR3: CASSASDEKLFF
DNA: TGTGCCAGCAGCGCATCGGATGAAAAACTGTTTTTT

size: -
J: TRBJ1-1
V: TRBV27
D: -
CDR3: CASSGGSAGNTEAFF
DNA: TGTGCCAGCAGCGGGGGGAGTGCGGGTAACACTGAAGCTTTCTTT

size: -
J: TRBJ2-1
V: TRBV3-1/TRBV3-2
D: -
CDR3: CASSPSGLEPKEFF
DNA: TGTGCCAGCAGCCCTTCGGGACTCGAGCCTAAGGAGTTCTTC

size: -
J: TRBJ1-2
V: TRBV6-5
D: TRBD1
CDR3: CASSYRTGEAGYTF
DNA: TGTGCCAGCAGTTACCGGACAGGGGAGGCTGGCTACACCTTC